The clone carrying this T cell receptor beta chain has just a few counts. This entry comes from a study of regulatory T cells in long-lasting Graves disease. As for time point: persistent/refractory GD, antithyroid drugs over 5 years with positive TRAb. The authors made the TCR library using RNA they extracted from PBMCs. Libraries of TCR beta came from iRepertoire HTBI primers plus Arm-PCR of CDR3 regions. TCRdb re-called the multiplex PCR reads with MiXCR, one entry per CDR3 protein. The sample includes roughly 500,000 distinct CDR3 sequences, under 25% of them seen just once. The CDR3 contains 15 residues. The V gene lost 5 bases and the J gene lost 2 bases, with 14 bases spanning the gap. Germline CDR1 reads SGHTA; CDR2 reads FQGNSA.

This clonotype originated in a female donor with Graves disease. V gene TRBV7-2 combines with J gene TRBJ2-3, with D possibly matching TRBD2 (6 bases). Source: peripheral blood mononuclear cells (PBMCs), taken when the disease was refractory, from a patient treated with antithyroid drugs. Written as DNA, the CDR3 is TGTGCCAGCAGCACCCGACTAGGCTACACAGATACGCAGTATTTT. This encodes CASSTRLGYTDTQYF. Based on the CDR3 plus reference TRBV7-2 and TRBJ2-3, the full variable domain is GAGVSQSPSNKVTEKGKDVELRCDPISGHTALYWYRQSLGQGLEFLIYFQGNSAPDKSGLPSDRFSAERTGGSVSTLTIQRTQQEDSAVYLCASSTRLGYTDTQYFGPGTRLTVL.